One sample yielded the 31 T cell receptor beta chains listed below, sequenced in a study of OX40 agonist ivuxolimab in advanced cancers. Sequencing used immunoSEQ multiplex PCR; TCRdb keeps in-frame clones, though not all of them. The sample shows 50,000 to 65,000 clones, around 82% of them seen only once. The sequences come from CD4+ or CD8+ T cells sorted from blood, collected in a trial of the OX40 agonist ivuxolimab. These TCRs come from an adult with an advanced solid tumor such as melanoma, head and neck, liver or kidney cancer.

The J gene is TRBJ1-1, the V gene TRBV2; the D is unclear. The V gene's germline CDR1 is SNHLY and CDR2 FYNNEI. CDR3 length equals 13 residues. V gave up 6 bases and J gave up 1 base, with 9 bases separating them. The CDR3 loop is CASSSRENTEAFF. The CDR3 nucleotides read TGTGCCAGCAGCTCGAGGGAGAACACTGAAGCTTTCTTT.

The V and J genes are TRBV4-3 and TRBJ1-1, with TRBD1 matching over 8 bases. Germline V gene data show CDR1 as LGHNA and CDR2 as YSLEER. V dropped 2 bases and J dropped 5; count of bases not matched to a gene: 7. The CDR3 consists of 15 residues. CDR3 DNA sequence: TGCGCCAGCAGCCAACCGACAGGGGTTGGTACTGAAGCTTTCTTT. Translating gives CASSQPTGVGTEAFF.

The chain uses TRBV4-2 and TRBJ2-3, with D perhaps matching TRBD1 (6 bases). V was pared by 0 bases and J by 5 bases, with 12 bases between. Germline V CDR1 and CDR2: LGHNA, YNFKEQ. This CDR3 region has 15 residues. In DNA form, the CDR3 reads TGTGCCAGCAGCCAAGACAGGGGAATTCAAGATACGCAGTATTTT. As protein: CASSQDRGIQDTQYF.

The chain has TRBV30 and TRBJ1-4; TRBD1 is a possible D gene (6 bases). Trimming removed 1 base at V and 8 bases at J, with 17 bases between. Germline CDR1 GTSNPN, CDR2 SVGIG (reference sequence). This CDR3 is built from 15 residues. The CDR3 is CAWSASTGLIEKLFF. The CDR3, as DNA: TGTGCCTGGAGTGCCTCCACAGGGTTAATCGAAAAACTGTTTTTT.

The genes are TRBV7-9 and TRBJ1-1; D is unresolved. Trimming took off 5 bases at V and 4 bases at J, with 17 bases between the two ends. The CDR3 is made up of 15 amino acids. CDR1 is SEHNR and CDR2 is FQNEAQ in the germline V gene (reference sequence). The CDR3 here is CASSNREKAGTEAFF. The DNA of the CDR3 is TGTGCCAGCAGCAATCGGGAAAAGGCAGGCACTGAAGCTTTCTTT.

The chain has TRBV5-1 and TRBJ1-2, with D maybe TRBD1 (6 bases). This CDR3 contains 13 residues. The V end was cut by 4 bases, the J end by 2 bases, with 9 bases between. Germline assignment: CDR1 SGHRS and CDR2 YFSETQ. CDR3 protein: CASSPQGNYGYTF. In DNA, the CDR3 is TGCGCCAGCAGCCCCCAGGGGAACTATGGCTACACCTTC.

The V and J genes are TRBV4-2 and TRBJ1-3, with D possibly being TRBD1 (5 bases). Germline lookup yields CDR1 LGHNA and CDR2 YNFKEQ. The CDR3 is 17 residues long. The V gene lost 4 bases and the J gene lost 1 base, with 17 bases spanning the gap. In DNA, the CDR3 is TGTGCCAGCAGCCCCTTTGGGACCGCTAAGTCTGGAAACACCATATATTTT. This codes for CASSPFGTAKSGNTIYF.

The V and J genes are TRBV6-1 and TRBJ1-2, with D perhaps TRBD1 (6 bases). Germline CDR1 is MNHNS and CDR2 is SASEGT. The CDR3 totals 16 residues. The germline V and J ends were trimmed by 2 bases and 0 bases, with 13 bases remaining between them. DNA of the CDR3: TGTGCCAGCAGTGAATATTCAGGGGCGACTAACTATGGCTACACCTTC. Translated, it gives CASSEYSGATNYGYTF.

This clone was recorded only once. The V gene is TRBV28, the J gene TRBJ2-5; the D gene is possibly TRBD2 (7 bases). The J call is uncertain, as TRBJ2-7 better fits the DNA end. This CDR3 is 16 amino acids long. Germline values: CDR1 MDHEN, CDR2 SYDVKM. The CDR3 bases are TGTGCCAGTCAAACTCCCCGGCGGGGGCTTGCCTCCGAGCAGTACTTC. It specifies CASQTPRRGLASEQYF.

This chain joins TRBV28 and TRBJ2-1, with unresolved D. The CDR3 covers 14 residues. V lost 4 bases, J lost 9 bases, and 16 bases lay in between. Germline V gene sequence: CDR1 MDHEN, CDR2 SYDVKM. CDR3 nucleotides: TGTGCCAGCAGTTCGCCGTCCGGGTCTGGTGAGCAGTTCTTC. It codes for CASSSPSGSGEQFF.

The chain recombines TRBV6-6 with TRBJ1-1, with 9 bases aligning to TRBD1. Germline V lookup: CDR1 MNHNY, CDR2 SVGAGI (reference sequence). V gave up 4 bases and J gave up 4 bases; unmatched junction bases: 7. The CDR3 length is 15 residues. The CDR3 protein is CASSFSQGAITEAFF. The CDR3 coding sequence is TGTGCCAGCAGTTTTTCACAGGGGGCAATCACTGAAGCTTTCTTT.

This chain's CDR3 is CASSVGGTGGRQFF. The CDR3 coding sequence is TGTGCCAGCAGCGTAGGGGGGACAGGGGGCCGTCAGTTCTTC. V is TRBV9 and J is TRBJ2-1; 12 bases line up with TRBD1. This CDR3 is built from 14 residues. V trimming: 0 bases; J trimming: 13 bases; junction bases outside the gene matches: 5. Germline loops: CDR1 SGDLS, CDR2 YYNGEE.

The CDR3, as DNA: TGCGCCAGCAGTCCCGGGACTCCTTATGGCTACACCTTC. Translating gives CASSPGTPYGYTF. The chain has TRBV5-1 and TRBJ1-2, with D possibly being TRBD1 (5 bases). The CDR3 is 13 amino acids. Germline lookup yields CDR1 SGHRS and CDR2 YFSETQ. V was clipped by 5 bases and J by 5 bases, with 13 bases between them.

V and J are TRBV27 and TRBJ2-1; a weak D match, TRBD1 (5 bases). Germline V CDR1 and CDR2: MNHEY, SMNVEV (reference sequence). V lost 2 bases, J lost 4 bases, and 12 bases lay in between. The CDR3 is made up of 15 amino acids. CDR3 bases: TGTGCCAGCAGTTTAATATTAGGGGATTACAATGAGCAGTTCTTC. It specifies CASSLILGDYNEQFF.

In its sample, this clone is medium-sized (0.01 to 0.1%). The chain recombines TRBV5-4 with TRBJ1-1; D not certain. The CDR3 loop spans 15 amino acids. Trimming removed 0 bases from V and 0 bases from J, with 9 bases in between. Germline lookup yields CDR1 SGHNT and CDR2 YYREEE (reference sequence). CDR3 DNA sequence: TGTGCCAGCAGCTTGGGGACGGAAGTGAACACTGAAGCTTTCTTT. This gives the protein CASSLGTEVNTEAFF.

The chain uses TRBV6-6 and TRBJ2-2, with 9 bases aligning to TRBD1. There are 16 residues in the CDR3. CDR1 is MNHNY and CDR2 is SVGAGI in the germline V gene (reference sequence). Trimming removed 4 bases from V and 4 bases from J; junction bases left unmatched: 7. The CDR3 bases are TGTGCCAGCAGTTCGACAGGGGGGCGCAGCACCGGGGAGCTGTTTTTT. It is translated as CASSSTGGRSTGELFF.

The chain has TRBV27 and TRBJ1-4, with D perhaps TRBD1 (5 bases). The V end lost 8 bases, the J end lost 7 bases, and 17 bases lay between the germline ends. Germline V lookup: CDR1 MNHEY, CDR2 SMNVEV (reference sequence). This CDR3 is built from 14 residues. Here the CDR3 reads CASDPQGASEKLFF. The DNA for the CDR3 is TGTGCCAGCGACCCTCAGGGTGCGAGTGAAAAACTGTTTTTT.

This chain joins TRBV7-9 and TRBJ1-2; D unresolved. This CDR3 contains 14 residues. From germline, CDR1 is SEHNR and CDR2 FQNEAQ (reference sequence). V was shortened by 1 base and J by 4 bases, with 10 bases between the two germline ends. Here the CDR3 DNA reads TGTGCCAGCAGCTTAGACCGAGCCCCCTATGGCTACACCTTC. It encodes CASSLDRAPYGYTF.

The chain recombines TRBV6-1 with TRBJ1-4; D is unresolved. The CDR3 consists of 15 residues. The V end was cut by 0 bases, the J end by 4 bases, with 9 bases between. The germline V gene has CDR1 MNHNS and CDR2 SASEGT. The CDR3 sequence is CASSEAPARNEKLFF. The CDR3 DNA reads TGTGCCAGCAGTGAAGCTCCAGCTCGTAATGAAAAACTGTTTTTT.

This clone showed up just a few times. The chain combines TRBV1 with TRBJ2-7. TRBV1 is tagged as a pseudogene. The CDR3 covers 17 residues. The CDR3 DNA is TGCACCAGCAGCCAAGACTGGTGGAAAGTTGGCTCCTACGAGCAGTACTTC. Its protein is CTSSQDWWKVGSYEQYF.

The rearrangement joins TRBV12-5 to TRBJ2-7; 7 bases line up with TRBD2. The CDR3 is made up of 15 amino acids. Germline CDR1 and CDR2: LGHNT and FRNRAP. V shed 6 bases and J 3 bases; nucleotides not matched to a gene: 11. This CDR3 is CASGHGRTEGYEQYF. CDR3 DNA: TGTGCTAGTGGCCACGGGAGGACGGAGGGCTACGAGCAGTACTTC. The whole variable domain, filled in from reference TRBV12-5 and TRBJ2-7, reads DARVTQTPRHKVTEMGQEVTMRCQPILGHNTVFWYRQTMMQGLELLAYFRNRAPLDDSGMPKDRFSAEMPDATLATLKIQPSEPRDSAVYFCASGHGRTEGYEQYFGPGTRLTVT.

The chain is built from TRBV19 and TRBJ2-6; D is unresolved. V was cut by 6 bases and J by 0 bases, with 9 bases left in between. CDR1 and CDR2 from the germline V gene are LNHDA and SQIVND (reference sequence). The CDR3 totals 15 residues. The CDR3 nucleotides read TGTGCCAGTAGGACGGTACCCTCTGGGGCCAACGTCCTGACTTTC. This translates into CASRTVPSGANVLTF.

The chain carries TRBV6-7 and TRBJ2-6; no definite D call. TRBV6-7 falls under the ORF class, with uncertain function. This CDR3 has 17 residues. Between the trimmed V and J ends, which lost 4 bases and 5 bases, there was a span of 18 bases. The CDR3 here is CASSLQRRQSRANVLTF. CDR3 DNA sequence: TGTGCCAGCAGTTTGCAAAGGCGTCAAAGTCGGGCCAACGTCCTGACTTTC.

This rearrangement joins TRBV7-8 to TRBJ2-1; 7 bases map to TRBD2. The V gene's germline CDR1 is SGHVS and CDR2 FQNEAQ. V trimming: 0 bases; J trimming: 8 bases; junction bases outside the gene matches: 4. CDR3 length: 14 residues. Here the CDR3 DNA reads TGTGCCAGCAGCTTAGCGCGTGCGGGGGATGAGCAGTTCTTC. Its translation: CASSLARAGDEQFF.

The rearrangement joins TRBV30 to TRBJ2-1; D is unresolved. Germline assignment: CDR1 GTSNPN and CDR2 SVGIG (reference sequence). Between the trimmed V and J ends, which lost 2 bases and 15 bases, there was a span of 14 bases. The CDR3 spans 11 residues. This CDR3 reads CAWSHQGPVFF. The CDR3 nucleotides read TGTGCCTGGAGTCACCAAGGGCCGGTGTTCTTC.

The chain joins TRBV5-6 to TRBJ1-1; D gene ambiguous. Deletions cut 3 bases from V and 10 bases from J, with 16 bases between. CDR1 and CDR2 (germline): SGHDT, YYEEEE. The CDR3 length is 13 residues. CDR3: CASSSSGSGGAFF. CDR3 sequence (DNA): TGTGCCAGCAGCTCGTCCGGGTCCGGCGGAGCTTTCTTT.

The chain recombines TRBV7-6 with TRBJ2-6; D is unclear. The CDR3 is 15 amino acids. Germline assignment: CDR1 SGHVS and CDR2 FNYEAQ. V gave up 0 bases and J gave up 0 bases, with 3 bases separating them. Written as DNA, the CDR3 is TGTGCCAGCAGCTTAGCAGACTCTGGGGCCAACGTCCTGACTTTC. Amino acids: CASSLADSGANVLTF.

In nucleotides, the CDR3 is TGTGCCAGTAGTGCAGGGACAGGGTATTCTGGCTACACCTTC. This sequence encodes CASSAGTGYSGYTF. V gene TRBV19 combines with J gene TRBJ1-2, with 9 bases matching TRBD1. CDR1 LNHDA and CDR2 SQIVND come from the germline V gene (reference sequence). V shed 5 bases, J shed 7 bases, and the junction held 8 bases outside the gene matches. This CDR3 is 14 amino acids long.

This clone was seen only a few times. The chain uses TRBV6-1 and TRBJ1-1; 10 positions agree with TRBD1. CDR3 length equals 13 residues. The J segment lost 10 bases and the V segment lost 2 bases, leaving 4 bases of the junction unmatched. CDR1 is MNHNS, CDR2 SASEGT, per germline. The CDR3 loop reads CASSEYGQGVAFF. The CDR3 DNA is TGTGCCAGCAGTGAATACGGACAGGGGGTAGCTTTCTTT.

This clone appeared a few times. The rearrangement links TRBV11-1 to TRBJ2-1; possibly TRBD1 or TRBD2 for D (6 bases each). The CDR3 runs 16 residues. The V gene lost 5 bases and the J gene lost 7 bases, with 21 bases spanning the gap. CDR1 is SGHAT and CDR2 is FQDESV in the germline V gene (reference sequence). CDR3 in DNA: TGTGCCAGCAGCCTTGGGGGGACACAAATGGGGAATGAGCAGTTCTTC. Amino acids: CASSLGGTQMGNEQFF.

This rearrangement joins TRBV30 to TRBJ1-2; unclear D gene. CDR3 length: 13 residues. V lost 2 bases and J 5 bases, leaving 12 bases between the germline ends. Germline CDR1 and CDR2: GTSNPN and SVGIG (reference sequence). CDR3 sequence (DNA): TGTGCCTGGAGTAGAGGACCGTCTTATGGCTACACCTTC. As protein: CAWSRGPSYGYTF.